This is a list of T cell receptor beta chains from one sample in a study of beta chain features in type 1 diabetes. This table comes from immunoSEQ multiplex PCR, and its TCRdb copy is limited to in-frame clones, with some not included. Here the sample spans some 350,000 clones, 9.5% to 10% being singletons. The sequenced sample was central memory CD4+ T cells from blood. These receptors were collected from a man aged 25-40 years with type 1 diabetes. The CDR3 runs from the conserved cysteine through the conserved F or W. A D gene is named only where the DNA matches it firmly. Where a row states a size, it is once, few, many or the class of an expanded clone; other rows omit it.

j_call,clone_size,d_call,v_call,cdr3_length,cdr3_nt,cdr3_aa
TRBJ1-5,NA,NA,TRBV4-3,14,TGCGCCAGCAGCCAAGATCGGGGCAATCAGCCCCAGCATTTT,CASSQDRGNQPQHF
TRBJ2-1,few,NA,TRBV6-5,15,TGTGCCAGCAGTTATTCGCAGGGGAGGAACAATGAGCAGTTCTTC,CASSYSQGRNNEQFF
TRBJ2-5,NA,TRBD1,TRBV4-2,15,TGTGCCAGCAGCCCAGTTGGGACAGAACAAGAGACCCAGTACTTC,CASSPVGTEQETQYF
TRBJ1-2,few,NA,TRBV7-9,18,TGTGCCAGCACCCGGGACGTGGGGTCCTACGAGGTCGAGTATGGCTACACCTTC,CASTRDVGSYEVEYGYTF
TRBJ2-3,NA,NA,TRBV7-3,14,TGTGCCAGCAGCATGTCTCAGGGAGCAGATACGCAGTATTTT,CASSMSQGADTQYF
TRBJ1-1,few,NA,TRBV28,14,TGTGCCAGCAGCCCAGGGGCAACCGGCACTGAAGCTTTCTTT,CASSPGATGTEAFF
TRBJ1-1,NA,TRBD1,TRBV18,16,TGTGCCAGCTCACCACTGGGACAGGGATCAAGCACTGAAGCTTTCTTT,CASSPLGQGSSTEAFF
TRBJ2-1,NA,TRBD2,TRBV5-4,15,TGTGCCAGCAGCTGGGGAGGGAGCTCCTACAATGAGCAGTTCTTC,CASSWGGSSYNEQFF
TRBJ1-3,few,NA,TRBV7-2,15,TGTGCCAGCAGCTGGACGGAGTTCTCTGGAAACACCATATATTTT,CASSWTEFSGNTIYF
TRBJ2-3,NA,TRBD2,TRBV11-2,15,TGTGCCAGCAACCAAGCGGGAGTGGTACCAGATACGCAGTATTTT,CASNQAGVVPDTQYF
TRBJ2-1,few,TRBD1,TRBV28,15,TGTGCCAGCAGGGATTACAGGGGTGCCTACAATGAGCAGTTCTTC,CASRDYRGAYNEQFF
TRBJ1-2,few,NA,TRBV9,14,TGTGCCAGCAGCGTAGTGGGGGCGCTGGGTGGCTACACCTTC,CASSVVGALGGYTF
TRBJ2-7,NA,TRBD1,TRBV5-1,16,TGCGCCAGCAGCTTAACCCCGAGGGACAGGGGCTACGAGCAGTACTTC,CASSLTPRDRGYEQYF
TRBJ2-1,NA,NA,TRBV11-2,15,TGTGCCAGCAGCCTAGGAGCAGGGGCCTACAATGAGCAGTTCTTC,CASSLGAGAYNEQFF
TRBJ1-5,NA,NA,TRBV5-1,13,TGCGCCAGCAGGGGGTCAGAAAATCAGCCCCAGCATTTT,CASRGSENQPQHF
TRBJ2-3,few,TRBD1,TRBV7-9,15,TGTGCCAGCAGCCGATCGGACAGGGAAACAGATACGCAGTATTTT,CASSRSDRETDTQYF
TRBJ2-5,NA,NA,TRBV7-9,14,TGTGCCAGCAGCTCCGCTCGCCAAGGGGGGACCCAGTACTTC,CASSSARQGGTQYF
TRBJ1-5,NA,TRBD1,TRBV19,14,TGTGCCAGTAGTAGACAGGGGAGCAATCAGCCCCAGCATTTT,CASSRQGSNQPQHF
TRBJ2-1,few,NA,TRBV28,16,TGTGCCAGCAGTTTAATAAACAGGAGAACCTACAATGAGCAGTTCTTC,CASSLINRRTYNEQFF
TRBJ1-5,NA,NA,TRBV5-4,17,TGTGCCAGCAGCTTGGACGGCAGGGGCAGTAGCAATCAGCCCCAGCATTTT,CASSLDGRGSSNQPQHF
TRBJ1-1,once,NA,TRBV28,14,TGTGCCAGCAGTTCCGCAGGCCCCGGGCTGAGCGCTTTCTTT,CASSSAGPGLSAFF